This T cell receptor (beta chain) is drawn from a study of T cells in Graves' hyperthyroidism and ophthalmopathy. Of note for this clonotype: What it recognizes is unknown.

The V end lost 3 bases, the J end lost 0 bases, and 15 bases lay between the germline ends. This CDR3 has 17 residues. CDR1 and CDR2 from the germline V gene are SGHRS and YFSETQ. Using RNA transcripts as the source, TCR beta CDR3 regions were amplified. RT-PCR in the first round (using the HTBI primer set) targeted the TCR CDR3. TCRdb re-called the multiplex PCR reads through MiXCR, storing one row per CDR3 protein. The sample yields about 480,000 distinct CDR3 sequences, roughly 25% seen once. Uncontrolled infections, other autoimmune diseases, pregnancy or lactation led to exclusion of patients. PBMCs were derived from 10 ml fresh peripheral blood. General study findings and limits: Blood also carried most thyroid clonotypes expanded above 0.001. Ophthalmopathy and stable hyperthyroidism were told apart by a 13 V-J model.

This chain connects TRBV5-1 to TRBJ2-2, with no clear D. The receptor comes from a woman in her twenties or thirties with Graves' ophthalmopathy. Sequenced sample: blood. Here the CDR3 reads CASSSLVSPTNTGELFF. In DNA form, the CDR3 reads TGCGCCAGCAGCTCGCTGGTGAGCCCCACGAACACCGGGGAGCTGTTTTTT.